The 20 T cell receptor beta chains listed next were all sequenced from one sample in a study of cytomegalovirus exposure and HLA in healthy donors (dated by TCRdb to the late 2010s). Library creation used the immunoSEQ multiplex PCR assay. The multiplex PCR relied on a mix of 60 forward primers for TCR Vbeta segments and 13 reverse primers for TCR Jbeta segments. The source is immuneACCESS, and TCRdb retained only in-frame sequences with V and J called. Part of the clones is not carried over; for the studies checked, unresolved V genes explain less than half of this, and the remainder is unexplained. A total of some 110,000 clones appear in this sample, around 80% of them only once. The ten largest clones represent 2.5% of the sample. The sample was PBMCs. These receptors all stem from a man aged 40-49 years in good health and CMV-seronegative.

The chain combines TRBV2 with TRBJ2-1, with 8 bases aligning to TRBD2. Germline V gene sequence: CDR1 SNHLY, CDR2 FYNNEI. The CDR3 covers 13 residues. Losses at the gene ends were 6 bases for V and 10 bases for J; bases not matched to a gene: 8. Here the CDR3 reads CASSTGLAGEQFF. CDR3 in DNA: TGTGCCAGCAGCACCGGACTAGCAGGAGAGCAGTTCTTC.

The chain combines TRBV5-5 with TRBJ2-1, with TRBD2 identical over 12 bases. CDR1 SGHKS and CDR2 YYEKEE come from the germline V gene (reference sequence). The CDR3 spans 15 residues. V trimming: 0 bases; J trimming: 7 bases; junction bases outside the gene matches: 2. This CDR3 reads CASSLGLAGVNEQFF. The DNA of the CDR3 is TGTGCCAGCAGCTTGGGACTAGCGGGGGTAAATGAGCAGTTCTTC.

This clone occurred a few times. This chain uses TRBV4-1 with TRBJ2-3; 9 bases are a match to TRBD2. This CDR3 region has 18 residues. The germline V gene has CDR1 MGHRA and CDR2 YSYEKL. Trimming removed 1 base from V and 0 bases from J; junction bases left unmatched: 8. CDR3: CASSQGLAAGRSTDTQYF. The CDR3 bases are TGCGCCAGCAGCCAAGGACTAGCGGCTGGCCGTAGCACAGATACGCAGTATTTT.

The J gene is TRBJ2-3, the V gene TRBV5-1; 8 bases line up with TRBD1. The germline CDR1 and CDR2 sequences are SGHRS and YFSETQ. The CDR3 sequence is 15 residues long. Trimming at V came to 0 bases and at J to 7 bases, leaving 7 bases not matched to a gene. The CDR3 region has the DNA TGCGCCAGCAGCTTGGAAAGGCAGGGGGCGAATACGCAGTATTTT. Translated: CASSLERQGANTQYF.

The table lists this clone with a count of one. The CDR3 coding sequence is TGTGCCAGCAGCTTAGACGGGGGGGGAGATACGCAGTATTTT. Encoded protein: CASSLDGGGDTQYF. The chain couples TRBV7-9 to TRBJ2-3; 8 bases are a match to TRBD2. The germline CDR1 and CDR2 sequences are SEHNR and FQNEAQ (reference sequence). After removal of 1 base from V and 5 bases from J, the junction contained 2 bases not matched to a gene. The CDR3 sequence is 14 residues long.

CDR3 loop: CASSPRVRGNTIYF. The CDR3 DNA reads TGTGCCAGCAGCCCTAGAGTACGTGGAAACACCATATATTTT. The genes are TRBV7-2 and TRBJ1-3, with D uncertain. This CDR3 contains 14 residues. Deletions cut 5 bases from V and 3 bases from J, with 11 bases between. Germline CDR1 SGHTA, CDR2 FQGNSA.

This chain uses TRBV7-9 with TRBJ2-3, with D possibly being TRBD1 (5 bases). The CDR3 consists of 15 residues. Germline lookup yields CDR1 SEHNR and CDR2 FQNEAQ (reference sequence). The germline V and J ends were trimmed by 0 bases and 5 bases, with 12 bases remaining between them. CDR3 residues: CASSLAQQGRDTQYF. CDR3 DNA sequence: TGTGCCAGCAGCTTAGCCCAGCAGGGAAGAGATACGCAGTATTTT.

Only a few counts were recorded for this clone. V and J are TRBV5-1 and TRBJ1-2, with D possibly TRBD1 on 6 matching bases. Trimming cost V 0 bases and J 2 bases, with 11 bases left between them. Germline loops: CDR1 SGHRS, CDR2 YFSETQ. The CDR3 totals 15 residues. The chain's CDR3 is CASSLGDGGNYGYTF. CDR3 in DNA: TGCGCCAGCAGCTTGGGGGATGGGGGCAACTATGGCTACACCTTC.

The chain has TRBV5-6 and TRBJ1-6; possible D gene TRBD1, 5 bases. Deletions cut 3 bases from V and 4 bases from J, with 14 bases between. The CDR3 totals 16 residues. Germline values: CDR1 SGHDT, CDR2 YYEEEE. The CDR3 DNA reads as TGTGCCAGCAGCTGGGGTCGGGGGGGTTATAATTCACCCCTCCACTTT. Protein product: CASSWGRGGYNSPLHF.

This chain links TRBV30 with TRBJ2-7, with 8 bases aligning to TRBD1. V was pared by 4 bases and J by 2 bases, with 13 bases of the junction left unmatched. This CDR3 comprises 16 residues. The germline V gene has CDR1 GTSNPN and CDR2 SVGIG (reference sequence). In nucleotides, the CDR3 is TGTGCCTGGAACCACGCCGTAGGACAGGGAACCTACGAGCAGTACTTC. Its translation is CAWNHAVGQGTYEQYF.

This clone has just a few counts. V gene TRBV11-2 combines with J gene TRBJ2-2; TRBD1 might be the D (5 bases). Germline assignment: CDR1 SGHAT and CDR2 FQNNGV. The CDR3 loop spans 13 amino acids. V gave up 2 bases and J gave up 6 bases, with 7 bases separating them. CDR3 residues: CASSLTGAGELFF. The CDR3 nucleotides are TGTGCCAGCAGCTTAACAGGTGCCGGGGAGCTGTTTTTT.

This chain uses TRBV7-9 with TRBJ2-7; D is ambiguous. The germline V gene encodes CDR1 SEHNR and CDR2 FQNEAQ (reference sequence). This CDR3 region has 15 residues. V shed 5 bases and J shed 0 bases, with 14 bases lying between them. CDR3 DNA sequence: TGTGCCAGCAGCCCCCCCTTGGCTGTCTCCTACGAGCAGTACTTC. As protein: CASSPPLAVSYEQYF.

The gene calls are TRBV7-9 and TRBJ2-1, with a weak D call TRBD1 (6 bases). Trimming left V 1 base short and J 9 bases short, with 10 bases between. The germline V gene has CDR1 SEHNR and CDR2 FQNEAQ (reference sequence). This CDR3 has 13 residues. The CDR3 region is CASSLGTGSEQFF. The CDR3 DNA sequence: TGTGCCAGCAGCTTAGGAACAGGGAGTGAGCAGTTCTTC.

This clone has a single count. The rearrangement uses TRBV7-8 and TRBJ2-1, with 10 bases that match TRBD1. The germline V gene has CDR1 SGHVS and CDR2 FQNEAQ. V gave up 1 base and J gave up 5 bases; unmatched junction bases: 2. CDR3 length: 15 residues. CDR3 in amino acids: CASSLGDRGHNEQFF. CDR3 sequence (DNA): TGTGCCAGCAGCTTAGGGGACAGGGGCCACAATGAGCAGTTCTTC.

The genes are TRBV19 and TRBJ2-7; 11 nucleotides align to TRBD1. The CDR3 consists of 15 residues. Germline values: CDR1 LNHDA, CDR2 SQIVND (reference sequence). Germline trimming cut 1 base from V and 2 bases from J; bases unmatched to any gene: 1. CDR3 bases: TGTGCCAGTAGTATAGGGACAGGGGGCACCTACGAGCAGTACTTC. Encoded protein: CASSIGTGGTYEQYF. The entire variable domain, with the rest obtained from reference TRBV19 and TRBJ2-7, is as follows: DGGITQSPKYLFRKEGQNVTLSCEQNLNHDAMYWYRQDPGQGLRLIYYSQIVNDFQKGDIAEGYSVSREKKESFPLTVTSAQKNPTAFYLCASSIGTGGTYEQYFGPGTRLTVT.

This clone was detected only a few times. The chain's CDR3 is CASRSSQGANTEAFF. The CDR3 bases are TGTGCCAGCAGGTCTAGTCAGGGGGCGAACACTGAAGCTTTCTTT. V gene TRBV9 combines with J gene TRBJ1-1, with 8 bases matching TRBD1. The V segment lost 5 bases and the J segment 1 base; nucleotides outside the gene matches: 7. The CDR3 runs 15 residues. Germline CDR1 and CDR2: SGDLS and YYNGEE.

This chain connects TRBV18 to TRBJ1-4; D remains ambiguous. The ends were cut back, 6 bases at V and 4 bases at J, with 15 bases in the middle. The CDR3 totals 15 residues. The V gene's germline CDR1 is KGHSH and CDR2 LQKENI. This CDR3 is CASSLQPLRNEKLFF. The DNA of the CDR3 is TGTGCCAGCTCCCTACAGCCGCTGCGTAATGAAAAACTGTTTTTT.

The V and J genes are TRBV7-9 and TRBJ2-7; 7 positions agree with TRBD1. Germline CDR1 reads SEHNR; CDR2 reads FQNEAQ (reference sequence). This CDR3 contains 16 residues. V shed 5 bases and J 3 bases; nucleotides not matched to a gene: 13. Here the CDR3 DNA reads TGTGCCAGCAGCCGGGAAAGGACAGGAAAAGACTACGAGCAGTACTTC. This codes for CASSRERTGKDYEQYF.

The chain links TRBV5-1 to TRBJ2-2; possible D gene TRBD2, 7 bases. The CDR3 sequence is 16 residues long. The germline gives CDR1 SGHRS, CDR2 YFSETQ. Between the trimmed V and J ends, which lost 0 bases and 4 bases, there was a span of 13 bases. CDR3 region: CASSLVSGGLTGELFF. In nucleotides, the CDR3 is TGCGCCAGCAGCTTGGTATCGGGGGGCCTCACCGGGGAGCTGTTTTTT.

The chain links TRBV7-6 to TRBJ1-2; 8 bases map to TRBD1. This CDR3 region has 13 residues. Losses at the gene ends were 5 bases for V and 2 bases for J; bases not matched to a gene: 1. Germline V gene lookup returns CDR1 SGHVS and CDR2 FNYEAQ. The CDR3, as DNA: TGTGCCAGCAGCCGGGACAGGAACTATGGCTACACCTTC. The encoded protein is CASSRDRNYGYTF. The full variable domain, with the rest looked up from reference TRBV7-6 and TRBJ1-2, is GAGVSQSPRYKVTKRGQDVALRCDPISGHVSLYWYRQALGQGPEFLTYFNYEAQQDKSGLPNDRFSAERPEGSISTLTIQRTEQRDSAMYRCASSRDRNYGYTFGSGTRLTVV.